This T cell receptor beta chain was identified in a study of cytomegalovirus exposure and HLA in healthy donors. The CDR3 spans 12 residues. The V gene's germline CDR1 is MDHEN and CDR2 SYDVKM. The V gene end was trimmed by 10 bases and the J gene end by 13 bases; junction bases not matched to a gene: 13. PCR primers comprised 60 Vbeta and 13 Jbeta primers. TCRdb's table, derived via immunoSEQ multiplex PCR, lists solely in-frame clones and lacks some. The sample includes 100,000 to 150,000 clones. The V call is TRBV28, the J call TRBJ2-1; 7 bases are shared with TRBD2. The sample was PBMCs. This receptor was taken from a young man in good health and CMV-seronegative. CDR3 sequence (DNA): TGTGCCACCGATCCTCGCGGGGGTCCTCAGTTCTTC. It is translated as CATDPRGGPQFF.